These 5 T cell receptor beta chains came from one sample sequenced in a study of cytomegalovirus exposure and HLA in healthy donors. With 60 Vbeta and 13 Jbeta primers, the PCR was carried out. Here immunoSEQ multiplex PCR was the method, and the copy in TCRdb shows in-frame clones only, minus some. The data hold over 150,000 clones, with 55% to 80% observed a single time. Sequencing was carried out using PBMCs. The receptors come from a woman under 30 in good health and CMV-seropositive.

The chain carries TRBV7-6 and TRBJ1-1; maybe TRBD1 (5 bases). The germline V and J ends were trimmed by 4 bases and 3 bases, with 12 bases remaining between them. Per germline, CDR1 SGHVS and CDR2 FNYEAQ. The CDR3 sequence is 14 residues long. CDR3 DNA sequence: TGTGCCAGCAGCTATTCAGGGCCTGACACTGAAGCTTTCTTT. This codes for CASSYSGPDTEAFF.

The chain has TRBV25-1 and TRBJ1-1, with D hard to call. The CDR3 totals 12 residues. V gave up 7 bases and J gave up 3 bases, with 9 bases separating them. Germline values: CDR1 MGHDK, CDR2 SYGVNS. The CDR3 is CASNAVDTEAFF. CDR3 DNA: TGTGCCAGCAACGCGGTAGACACTGAAGCTTTCTTT.

There are a few counts of this clone. The chain recombines TRBV4-2 with TRBJ2-1, with TRBD2 matching over 7 bases. From germline, CDR1 is LGHNA and CDR2 YNFKEQ. V dropped 0 bases and J dropped 5; count of bases not matched to a gene: 7. CDR3 length: 16 residues. CDR3 in DNA: TGTGCCAGCAGCCAAGAATGGGCGGGGGTCAACAATGAGCAGTTCTTC. The encoded protein is CASSQEWAGVNNEQFF.

This clone occurred a few times. This chain connects TRBV28 to TRBJ1-2, with TRBD1 matching over 9 bases. Trimming at V came to 5 bases and at J to 6 bases, leaving 7 bases not matched to a gene. Germline V gene lookup returns CDR1 MDHEN and CDR2 SYDVKM. CDR3 length: 14 amino acids. This CDR3 reads CASSRGQGRDGYTF. As DNA, the CDR3 is TGTGCCAGCAGTCGGGGACAGGGAAGGGATGGCTACACCTTC.

The chain carries TRBV6-5 and TRBJ1-3, with 9 bases identical to TRBD1. Germline CDR1 MNHEY, CDR2 SVGAGI. The CDR3 sequence is 15 residues long. V dropped 7 bases and J dropped 8; count of bases not matched to a gene: 12. CDR3 sequence: CASISPGTGLHTIYF. The CDR3, as DNA: TGTGCCAGCATTTCTCCCGGGACAGGGCTCCACACCATATATTTT.